This entry features one T cell receptor beta chain sequence. Its target antigen remains unknown. There are no base qualities to consult, and no much larger clone falls within one base. TCRbeta CDR3 regions were amplified from genomic DNA by means of the immunoSEQ Assay, a bias-controlled multiplex PCR. The published analysis was carried out like this. Nucleated cell counts per sample were estimated from amplification of reference gene primers within the assay. To quantify the absolute abundance of each unique TCRbeta CDR3 rearrangement, sequence reads were collapsed and filtered. For each sample, productive Simpson clonality was calculated as the square root of Simpson's diversity index across productive rearrangements. TCRdb took this table from immuneACCESS and kept in-frame rearrangements with V and J called. Such tables lack part of the clones; where checked against another copy, unresolved V genes explain under half of the gap, and the rest is unexplained. D and trimming come from the DNA, and the V and J calls and clone size come from that table. The sample data list 310,000 or so clones, and around 90% of these were observed just once. Jointly, the top ten make up approximately 5.2% of the sample.

These data are taken from a study of blood T cell repertoires in COVID-19 (TCRdb year 2020). Study-wide context: Collaborator samples came from the United States, Italy and Spain and covered acute and convalescent phases of COVID-19. Where HLA class I and class II types were available, the types were taken from metadata supplied by the sample provider, not from assay-based typing. The repertoires were released in a freely available public database intended as a resource for research on the immune response to SARS-CoV-2. Nearly every sample came with metadata listing a de-identified subject ID, COVID-19 status, age in years and sex. The material from the prospective study consisted of cDNA or gDNA derived from T cells, B-cell-depleted T cells, or PBMCs. Samples were obtained from the ongoing ImmuneRACE study (first 160 participants) and from some 1,200 subjects provided by 6 global collaborators. Subjects who had been exposed to COVID-19, were actively infected with it, or had recovered from it provided the deeply sampled blood TCRbeta repertoires that made up the dataset.

Looking up the germline V gene (reference sequence) yields CDR1 SGHNT and CDR2 YYREEE. The CDR3 covers 16 residues, taking in both the cysteine and the phenylalanine. The retained sequence is limited to the CDR3, 48 bases, with the frame set at the first base. Germline trimming: 4 bases from V, 5 bases from J; junction bases outside gene matches: 9. The paper as a whole reports these results and caveats: The quantity of clinical and demographic metadata differed by source and by participant and was supplied without curation.

Participants in the prospective study were enrolled through a virtual design, were aged roughly 18 to 95 years, and lived in 20 to 30 United States geographic areas. In the prospective study, cohorts were assigned on the basis of participant-reported clinical history obtained from a screening survey and a study questionnaire. For ImmuneRACE Cohort 3, a participant was defined as recovered based on two consecutive negative NP/OP PCR tests, clearance by a healthcare professional, or resolution of symptoms. In the prospective study, mobile phlebotomists collected whole blood, serum and a nasopharyngeal or oropharyngeal swab from each participant. Participants in the prospective study had the option to provide additional blood draws and questionnaires over a roughly two-month period. Before DNA extraction, prospective study blood samples were shipped either frozen or at room temperature.

The sequenced sample consisted of PBMCs or T cells enriched from blood (not recorded which). The chain employs TRBV5-4 and TRBJ1-6, with 7 junctional bases fitting TRBD1. This receptor was identified in a woman aged 25-40 years who had recovered from COVID-19. The bases are TGTGCCAGCAGCACAGTCGGACAGGCAAATAATTCACCCCTCCACTTT. It specifies CASSTVGQANNSPLHF.